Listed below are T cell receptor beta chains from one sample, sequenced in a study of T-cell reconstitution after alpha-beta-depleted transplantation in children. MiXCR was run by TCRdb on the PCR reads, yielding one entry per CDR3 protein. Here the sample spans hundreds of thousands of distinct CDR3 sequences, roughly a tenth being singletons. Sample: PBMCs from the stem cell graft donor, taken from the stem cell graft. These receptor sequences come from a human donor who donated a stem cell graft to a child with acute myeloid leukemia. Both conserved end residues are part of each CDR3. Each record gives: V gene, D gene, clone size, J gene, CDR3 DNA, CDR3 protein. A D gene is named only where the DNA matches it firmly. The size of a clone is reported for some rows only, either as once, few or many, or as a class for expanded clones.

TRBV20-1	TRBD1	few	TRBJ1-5	TGCAGTGCTAGGACAGGGACGGGGCAGCCCCAGCATTTT	CSARTGTGQPQHF
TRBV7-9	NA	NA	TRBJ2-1	TGTGCCAGCAGCTTCTCGGGGGACTCCCGAGGTGAGCAGTTCTTC	CASSFSGDSRGEQFF
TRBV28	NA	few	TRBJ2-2	TGTGCCAGCAGCCTCCTACCATCCATTTCCGGGACTCGGACCGGGGAGCTGTTTTTT	CASSLLPSISGTRTGELFF
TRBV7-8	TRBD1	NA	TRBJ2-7	TGTGCCAGCAGCTCACGGACAGGTATTTACGCGCAGTACTTC	CASSSRTGIYAQYF
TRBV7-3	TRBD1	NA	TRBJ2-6	TGTGCCAGCAGCTTAAGGGACAGTACCTCTGGGGCCAACGTCCTGACTTTC	CASSLRDSTSGANVLTF
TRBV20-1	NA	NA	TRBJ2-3	TGCAGTGCTAGTGACGGGAGCACAGATACGCAGTATTTT	CSASDGSTDTQYF
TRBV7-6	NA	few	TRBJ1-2	TGTGCCAGCAGCTTAGGGGACAAAAGGGGTACGAGGAACTATGGCTACACCTTC	CASSLGDKRGTRNYGYTF
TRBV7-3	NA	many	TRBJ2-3	TGTGCCAGCAGCTTAATTCCGACAGATACGCAGTATTTT	CASSLIPTDTQYF
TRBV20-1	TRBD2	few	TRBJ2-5	TGCAGTGCTAGACCACGACTAGCGGGAGCTGAGACCCAGTACTTC	CSARPRLAGAETQYF
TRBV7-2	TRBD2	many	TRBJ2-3	TGTGCCAGCAGCCCGGGAGGTAGCACAGATACGCAGTATTTT	CASSPGGSTDTQYF
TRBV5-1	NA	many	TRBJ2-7	TGCGCCAGCAGCGGGAAGACACAAACCTACGAGCAGTACTTC	CASSGKTQTYEQYF
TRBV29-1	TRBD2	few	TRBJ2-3	TGCAGCGTCGCCAATAACCCTAGCGGGGGCACAGATACGCAGTATTTT	CSVANNPSGGTDTQYF
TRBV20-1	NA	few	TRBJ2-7	TGCAGTGCTACCCTCCACTACGAGCAGTACTTC	CSATLHYEQYF